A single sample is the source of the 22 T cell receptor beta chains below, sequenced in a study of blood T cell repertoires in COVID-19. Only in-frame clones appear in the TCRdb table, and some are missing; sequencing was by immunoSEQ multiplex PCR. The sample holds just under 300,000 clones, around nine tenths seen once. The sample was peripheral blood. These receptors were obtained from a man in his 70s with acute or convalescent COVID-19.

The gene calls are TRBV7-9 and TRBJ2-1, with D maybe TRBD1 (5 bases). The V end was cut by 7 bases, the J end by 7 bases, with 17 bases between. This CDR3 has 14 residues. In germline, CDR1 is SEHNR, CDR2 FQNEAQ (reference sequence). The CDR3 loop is CASTQSGARNEQFF. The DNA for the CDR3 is TGTGCCAGCACCCAATCTGGGGCCCGTAATGAGCAGTTCTTC.

CDR3 DNA sequence: TGTGCCAGCAGTGAAACAGGGGCCCGAAGGAGCAATCAGCCCCAGCATTTT. It encodes CASSETGARRSNQPQHF. This chain connects TRBV2 to TRBJ1-5; TRBD1 matches at 7 bases. Per germline, CDR1 SNHLY and CDR2 FYNNEI. The CDR3 is 17 amino acids. V lost 2 bases, J lost 1 base, and 8 bases stayed unmatched.

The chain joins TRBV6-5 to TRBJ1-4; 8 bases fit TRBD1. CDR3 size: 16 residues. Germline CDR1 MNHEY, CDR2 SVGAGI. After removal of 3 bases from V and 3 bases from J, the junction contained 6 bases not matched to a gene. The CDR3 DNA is TGTGCCAGCAGTTATGGTTACAGGGGGTCTAATGAAAAACTGTTTTTT. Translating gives CASSYGYRGSNEKLFF.

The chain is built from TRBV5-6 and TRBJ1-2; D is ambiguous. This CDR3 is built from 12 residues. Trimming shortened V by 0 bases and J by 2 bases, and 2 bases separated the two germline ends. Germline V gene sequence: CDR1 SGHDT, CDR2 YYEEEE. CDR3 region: CASSLVNYGYTF. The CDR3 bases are TGTGCCAGCAGCTTGGTAAACTATGGCTACACCTTC.

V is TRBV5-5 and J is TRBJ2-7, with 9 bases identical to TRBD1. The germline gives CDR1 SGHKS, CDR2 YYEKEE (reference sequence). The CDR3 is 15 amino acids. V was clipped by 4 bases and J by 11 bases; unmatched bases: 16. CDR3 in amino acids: CASSKGQGLPTKEYF. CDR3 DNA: TGTGCCAGCAGCAAGGGACAGGGCCTGCCGACGAAGGAGTACTTC.

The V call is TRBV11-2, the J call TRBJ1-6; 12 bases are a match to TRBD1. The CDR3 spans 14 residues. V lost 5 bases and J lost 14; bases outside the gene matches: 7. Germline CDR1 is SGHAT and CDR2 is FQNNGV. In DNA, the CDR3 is TGTGCCAGCAGCCGAGGGGACAGGGGGCTAGCCCTCCACTTT. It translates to CASSRGDRGLALHF.

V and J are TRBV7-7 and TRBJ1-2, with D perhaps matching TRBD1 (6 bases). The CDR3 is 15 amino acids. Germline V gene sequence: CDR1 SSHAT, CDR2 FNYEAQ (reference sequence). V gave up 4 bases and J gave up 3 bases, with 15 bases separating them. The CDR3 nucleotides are TGTGCCAGCAGCTCGCTCGAACAGGGCTACTATGGCTACACCTTC. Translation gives CASSSLEQGYYGYTF.

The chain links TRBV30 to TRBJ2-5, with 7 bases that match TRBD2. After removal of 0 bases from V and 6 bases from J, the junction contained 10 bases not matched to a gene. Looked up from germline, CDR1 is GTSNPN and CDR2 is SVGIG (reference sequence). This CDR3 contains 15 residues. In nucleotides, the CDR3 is TGTGCCTGGAGTGTGAAGGCGGGAGTGGCGAAGACCCAGTACTTC. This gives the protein CAWSVKAGVAKTQYF. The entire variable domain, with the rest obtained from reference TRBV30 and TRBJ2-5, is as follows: SQTIHQWPATLVQPVGSPLSLECTVEGTSNPNLYWYRQAAGRGLQLLFYSVGIGQISSEVPQNLSASRPQDRQFILSSKKLLLSDSGFYLCAWSVKAGVAKTQYFGPGTRLLVL.

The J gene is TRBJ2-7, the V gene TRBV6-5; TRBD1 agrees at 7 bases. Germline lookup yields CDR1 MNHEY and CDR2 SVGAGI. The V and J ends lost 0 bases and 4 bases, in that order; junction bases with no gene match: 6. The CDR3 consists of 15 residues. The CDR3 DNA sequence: TGTGCCAGCAGTTACTCGTACAGGGGACCATACGAGCAGTACTTC. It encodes CASSYSYRGPYEQYF.

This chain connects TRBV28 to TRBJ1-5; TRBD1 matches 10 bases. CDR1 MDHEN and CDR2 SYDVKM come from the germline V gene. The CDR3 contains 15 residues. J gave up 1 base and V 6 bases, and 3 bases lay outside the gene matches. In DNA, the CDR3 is TGTGCCAGCAGACGACAGGGGGCAAGCAATCAGCCCCAGCATTTT. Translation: CASRRQGASNQPQHF.

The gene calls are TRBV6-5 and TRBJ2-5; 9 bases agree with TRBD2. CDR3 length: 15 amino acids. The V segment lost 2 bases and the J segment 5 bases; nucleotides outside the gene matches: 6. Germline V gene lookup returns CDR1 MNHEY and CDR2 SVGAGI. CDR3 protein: CASSYTSGGRETQYF. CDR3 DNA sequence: TGTGCCAGCAGTTACACCAGCGGGGGGAGGGAGACCCAGTACTTC.

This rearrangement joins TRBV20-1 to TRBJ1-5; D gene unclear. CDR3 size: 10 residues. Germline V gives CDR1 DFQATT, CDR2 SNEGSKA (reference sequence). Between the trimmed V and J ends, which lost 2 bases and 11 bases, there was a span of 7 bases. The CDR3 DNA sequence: TGCAGTGCTAGATCCGCGGCCCAGCATTTT. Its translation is CSARSAAQHF.

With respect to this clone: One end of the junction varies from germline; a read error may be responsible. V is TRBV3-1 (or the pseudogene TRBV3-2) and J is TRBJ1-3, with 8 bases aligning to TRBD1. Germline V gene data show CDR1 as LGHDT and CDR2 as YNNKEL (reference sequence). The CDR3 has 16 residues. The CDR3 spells CGSRGTGLYSGNTIYF. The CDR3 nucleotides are TGTGGCAGCAGGGGGACAGGATTATACTCTGGAAACACCATATATTTT.

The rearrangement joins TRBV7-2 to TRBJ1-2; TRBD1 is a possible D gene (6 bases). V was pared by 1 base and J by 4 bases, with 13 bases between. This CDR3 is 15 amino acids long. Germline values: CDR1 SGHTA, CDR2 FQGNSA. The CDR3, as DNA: TGTGCCAGCAGCTTAGGGTCACAGGGAGCCTATGGCTACACCTTC. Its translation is CASSLGSQGAYGYTF.

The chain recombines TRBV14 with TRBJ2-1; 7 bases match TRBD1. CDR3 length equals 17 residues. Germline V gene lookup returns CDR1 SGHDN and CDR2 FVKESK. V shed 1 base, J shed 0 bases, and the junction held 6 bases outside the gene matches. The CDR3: CASSQARGPYSYNEQFF. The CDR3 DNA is TGTGCCAGCAGCCAAGCAAGGGGGCCTTACTCCTACAATGAGCAGTTCTTC.

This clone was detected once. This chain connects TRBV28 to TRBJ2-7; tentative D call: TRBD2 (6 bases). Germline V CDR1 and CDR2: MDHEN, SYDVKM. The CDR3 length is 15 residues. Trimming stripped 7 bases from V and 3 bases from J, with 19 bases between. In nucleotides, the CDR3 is TGTGCCAGCACCCGTATTGGAGGGTATAGCTACGAGCAGTACTTC. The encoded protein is CASTRIGGYSYEQYF.

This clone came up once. Here the CDR3 DNA reads TGTGCCAGCAGTGAGTACTACGAGCAGTACTTC. Translating it yields CASSEYYEQYF. The V gene is TRBV2, the J gene TRBJ2-7; D gene uncertain. Trimming took off 3 bases at V and 3 bases at J, with 3 bases between the two ends. The CDR3 totals 11 residues. The germline V gene has CDR1 SNHLY and CDR2 FYNNEI. Based on the CDR3 plus reference TRBV2 and TRBJ2-7, the full variable domain is EPEVTQTPSHQVTQMGQEVILRCVPISNHLYFYWYRQILGQKVEFLVSFYNNEISEKSEIFDDQFSVERPDGSNFTLKIRSTKLEDSAMYFCASSEYYEQYFGPGTRLTVT.

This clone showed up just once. CDR3 amino acids: CASRTEPYEQYF. The CDR3 nucleotides are TGTGCCAGCAGAACGGAGCCCTACGAGCAGTACTTC. The rearrangement links TRBV6-5 to TRBJ2-7; D ambiguous. This CDR3 has 12 amino acids. V dropped 6 bases and J dropped 2 bases, with 8 bases sitting between them. Germline values: CDR1 MNHEY, CDR2 SVGAGI.

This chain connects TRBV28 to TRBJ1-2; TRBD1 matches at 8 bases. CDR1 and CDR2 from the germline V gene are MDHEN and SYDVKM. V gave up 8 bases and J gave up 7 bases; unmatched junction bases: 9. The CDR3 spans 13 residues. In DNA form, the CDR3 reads TGTGCCAGCCACCCTAGACAGGGGATTGGCTACACCTTC. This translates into CASHPRQGIGYTF.

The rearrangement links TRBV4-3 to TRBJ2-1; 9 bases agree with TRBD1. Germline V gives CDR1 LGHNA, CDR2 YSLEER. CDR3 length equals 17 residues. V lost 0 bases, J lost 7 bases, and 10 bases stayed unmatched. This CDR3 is CASSQDRGTGTGNEQFF. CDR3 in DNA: TGCGCCAGCAGCCAAGATAGGGGAACCGGGACAGGGAATGAGCAGTTCTTC.

The CDR3 region has the DNA TGTGCCAGCAAGACAGGGGGCGGGCAGCCCCAGCATTTT. Encoded protein: CASKTGGGQPQHF. The gene calls are TRBV27 and TRBJ1-5, with 10 positions matching TRBD1. J was trimmed by 7 bases and V by 7 bases; bases with no gene match: 4. The germline V gene has CDR1 MNHEY and CDR2 SMNVEV (reference sequence). This CDR3 has 13 residues.

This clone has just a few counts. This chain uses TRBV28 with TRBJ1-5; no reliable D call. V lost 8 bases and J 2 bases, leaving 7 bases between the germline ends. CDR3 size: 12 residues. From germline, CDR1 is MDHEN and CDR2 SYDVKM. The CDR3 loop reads CASATRNQPQHF. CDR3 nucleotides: TGTGCCAGCGCGACACGCAATCAGCCCCAGCATTTT.